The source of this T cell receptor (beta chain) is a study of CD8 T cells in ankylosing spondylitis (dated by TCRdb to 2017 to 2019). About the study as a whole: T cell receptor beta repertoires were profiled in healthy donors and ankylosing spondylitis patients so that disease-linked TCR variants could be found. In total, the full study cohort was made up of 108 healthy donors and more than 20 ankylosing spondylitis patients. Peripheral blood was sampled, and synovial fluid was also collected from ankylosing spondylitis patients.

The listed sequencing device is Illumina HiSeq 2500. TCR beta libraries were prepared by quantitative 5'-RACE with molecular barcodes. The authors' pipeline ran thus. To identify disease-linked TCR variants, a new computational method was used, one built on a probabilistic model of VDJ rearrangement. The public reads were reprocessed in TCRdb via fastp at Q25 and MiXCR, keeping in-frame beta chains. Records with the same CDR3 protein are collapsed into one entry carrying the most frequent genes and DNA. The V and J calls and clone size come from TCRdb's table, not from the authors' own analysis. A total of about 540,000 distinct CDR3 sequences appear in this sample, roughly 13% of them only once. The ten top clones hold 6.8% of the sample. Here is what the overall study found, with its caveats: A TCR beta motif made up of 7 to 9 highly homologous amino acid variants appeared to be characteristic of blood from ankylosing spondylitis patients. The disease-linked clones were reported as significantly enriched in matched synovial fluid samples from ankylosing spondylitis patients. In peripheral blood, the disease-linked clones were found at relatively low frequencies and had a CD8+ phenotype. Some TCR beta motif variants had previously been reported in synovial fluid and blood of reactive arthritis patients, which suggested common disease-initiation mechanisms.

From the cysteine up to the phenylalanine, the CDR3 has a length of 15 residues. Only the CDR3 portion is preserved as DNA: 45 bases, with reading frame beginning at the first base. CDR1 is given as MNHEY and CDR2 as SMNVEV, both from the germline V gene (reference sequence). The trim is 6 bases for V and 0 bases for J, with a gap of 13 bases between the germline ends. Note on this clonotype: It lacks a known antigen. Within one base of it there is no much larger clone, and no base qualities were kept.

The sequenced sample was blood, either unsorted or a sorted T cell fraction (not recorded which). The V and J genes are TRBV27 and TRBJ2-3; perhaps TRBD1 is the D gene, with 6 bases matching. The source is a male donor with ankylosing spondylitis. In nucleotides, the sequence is TGTGCCAGCAGCAAGCAGGGGCTGAGCACAGATACGCAGTATTTT. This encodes CASSKQGLSTDTQYF.